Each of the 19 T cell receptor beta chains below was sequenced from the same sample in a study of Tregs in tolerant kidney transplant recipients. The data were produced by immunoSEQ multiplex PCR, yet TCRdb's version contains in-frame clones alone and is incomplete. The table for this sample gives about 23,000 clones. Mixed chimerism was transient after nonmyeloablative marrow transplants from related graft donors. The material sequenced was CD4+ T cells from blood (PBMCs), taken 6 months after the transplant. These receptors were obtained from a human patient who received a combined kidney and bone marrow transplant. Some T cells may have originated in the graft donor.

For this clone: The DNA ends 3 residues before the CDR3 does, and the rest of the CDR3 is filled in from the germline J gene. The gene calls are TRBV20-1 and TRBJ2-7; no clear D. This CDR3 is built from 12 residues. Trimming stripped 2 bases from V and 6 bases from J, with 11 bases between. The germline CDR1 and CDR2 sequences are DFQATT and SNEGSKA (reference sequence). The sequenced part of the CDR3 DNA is TGCAGTGCTAGACGCCCTACTACCGAG. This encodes CSARRPTTE. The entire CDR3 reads CSARRPTTEQYF.

The DNA read from the CDR3 is TGTGCCAGCAGTGTGGGCGCTAACTCTGGGGCCAACGTC. Its translation is CASSVGANSGANV. The whole CDR3 region reads CASSVGANSGANVLTF. V and J are TRBV6-1 and TRBJ2-6; no clear D gene. The read falls 3 residues short of the CDR3 end, and the missing part is taken from the germline J gene. The CDR3 is made up of 16 amino acids. Germline CDR1 reads MNHNS; CDR2 reads SASEGT. Trimming pared 4 bases from V and 0 bases from J, leaving 10 bases between.

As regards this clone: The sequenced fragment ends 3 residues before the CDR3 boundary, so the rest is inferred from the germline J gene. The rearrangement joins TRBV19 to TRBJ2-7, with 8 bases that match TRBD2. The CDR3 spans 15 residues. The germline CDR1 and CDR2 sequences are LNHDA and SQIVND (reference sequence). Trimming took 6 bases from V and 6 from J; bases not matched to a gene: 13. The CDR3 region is CASSRAGTRTVEQYF. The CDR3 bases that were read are TGTGCCAGTAGCCGCGCCGGGACTAGAACGGTCGAG. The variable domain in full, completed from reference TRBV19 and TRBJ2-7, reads DGGITQSPKYLFRKEGQNVTLSCEQNLNHDAMYWYRQDPGQGLRLIYYSQIVNDFQKGDIAEGYSVSREKKESFPLTVTSAQKNPTAFYLCASSRAGTRTVEQYFGPGTRLTVT.

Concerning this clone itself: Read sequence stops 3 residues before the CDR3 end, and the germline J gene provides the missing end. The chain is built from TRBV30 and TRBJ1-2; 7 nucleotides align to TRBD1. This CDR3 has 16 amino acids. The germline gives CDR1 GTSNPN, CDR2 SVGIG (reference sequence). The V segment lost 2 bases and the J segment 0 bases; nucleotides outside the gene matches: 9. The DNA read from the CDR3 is TGTGCCTGGAGTCCCCTGGACAGGAGAGCTAACTATGGC. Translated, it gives CAWSPLDRRANYG. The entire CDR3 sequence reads CAWSPLDRRANYGYTF.

CDR3 loop: CASSLGGGGQETQYF. CDR3 DNA (partial): TGTGCCAGCAGCTTAGGCGGGGGGGGGCAAGAGACC. This rearrangement joins TRBV7-7 to TRBJ2-5, with 9 nucleotides matching TRBD2. The observed sequence ends 3 residues before the CDR3 terminus, with the missing tail filled in from the germline J gene. Looked up from germline, CDR1 is SSHAT and CDR2 is FNYEAQ (reference sequence). The CDR3 spans 15 residues. V lost 1 base to trimming and J lost 2 bases; unmatched junction nucleotides: 2.

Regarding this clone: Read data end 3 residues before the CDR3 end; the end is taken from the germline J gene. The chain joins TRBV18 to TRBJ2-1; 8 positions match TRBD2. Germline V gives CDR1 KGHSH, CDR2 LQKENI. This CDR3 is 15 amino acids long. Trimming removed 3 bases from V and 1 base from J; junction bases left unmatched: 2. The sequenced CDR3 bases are TGTGCCAGCTCACCGAAGCGGGAGTCCTACAATGAG. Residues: CASSPKRESYNE. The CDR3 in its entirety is CASSPKRESYNEQFF.

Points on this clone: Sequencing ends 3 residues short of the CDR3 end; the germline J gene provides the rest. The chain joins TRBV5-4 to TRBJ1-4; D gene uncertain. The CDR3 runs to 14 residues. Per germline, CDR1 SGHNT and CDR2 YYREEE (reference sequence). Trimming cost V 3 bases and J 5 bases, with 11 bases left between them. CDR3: CASSSYGGNEKLFF. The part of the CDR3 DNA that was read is TGTGCCAGCAGCTCTTACGGCGGAAATGAAAAA. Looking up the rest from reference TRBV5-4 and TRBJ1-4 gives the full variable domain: ETGVTQSPTHLIKTRGQQVTLRCSSQSGHNTVSWYQQALGQGPQFIFQYYREEENGRGNFPPRFSGLQFPNYSSELNVNALELDDSALYLCASSSYGGNEKLFFGSGTQLSVL.

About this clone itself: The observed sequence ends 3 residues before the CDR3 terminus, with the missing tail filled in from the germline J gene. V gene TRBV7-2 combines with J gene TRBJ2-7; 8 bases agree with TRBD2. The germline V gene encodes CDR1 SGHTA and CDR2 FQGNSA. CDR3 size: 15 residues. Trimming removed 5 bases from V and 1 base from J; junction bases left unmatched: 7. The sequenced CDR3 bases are TGTGCCAGCAGCATCACTAGCGGTCCTTCCTACGAG. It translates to CASSITSGPSYE. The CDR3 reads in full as CASSITSGPSYEQYF.

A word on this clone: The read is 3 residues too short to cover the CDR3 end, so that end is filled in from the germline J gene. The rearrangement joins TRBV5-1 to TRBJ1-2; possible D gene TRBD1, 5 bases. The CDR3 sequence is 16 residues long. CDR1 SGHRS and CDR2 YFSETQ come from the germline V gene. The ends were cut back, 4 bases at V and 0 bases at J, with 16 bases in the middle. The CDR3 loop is CASSRDSPVTNYGYTF. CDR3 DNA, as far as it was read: TGCGCCAGCAGCCGGGACTCCCCCGTGACTAACTATGGC.

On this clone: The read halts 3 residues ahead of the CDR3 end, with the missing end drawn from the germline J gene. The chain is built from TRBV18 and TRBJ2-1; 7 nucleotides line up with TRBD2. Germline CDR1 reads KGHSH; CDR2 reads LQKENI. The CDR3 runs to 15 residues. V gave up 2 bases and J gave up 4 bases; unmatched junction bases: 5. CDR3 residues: CASSPGRGGYNEQFF. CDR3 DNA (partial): TGTGCCAGCTCACCAGGGCGGGGAGGGTACAATGAG.

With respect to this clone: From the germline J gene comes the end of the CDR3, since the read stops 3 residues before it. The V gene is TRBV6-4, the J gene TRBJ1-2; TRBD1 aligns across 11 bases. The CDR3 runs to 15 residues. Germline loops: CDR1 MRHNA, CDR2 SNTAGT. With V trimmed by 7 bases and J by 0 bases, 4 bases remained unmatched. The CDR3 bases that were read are TGTGCCAGCAAGCCGGGACAGGGGGCTAACTATGGC. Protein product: CASKPGQGANYG. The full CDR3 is CASKPGQGANYGYTF.

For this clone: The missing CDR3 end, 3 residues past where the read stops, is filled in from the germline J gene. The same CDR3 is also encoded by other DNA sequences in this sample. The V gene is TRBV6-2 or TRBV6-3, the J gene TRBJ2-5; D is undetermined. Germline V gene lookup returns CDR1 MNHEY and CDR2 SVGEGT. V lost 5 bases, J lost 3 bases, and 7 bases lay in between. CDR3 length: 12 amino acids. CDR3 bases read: TGTGCCAGCAGTCCCTCGGAAGAGACC. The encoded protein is CASSPSEET. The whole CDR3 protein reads CASSPSEETQYF.

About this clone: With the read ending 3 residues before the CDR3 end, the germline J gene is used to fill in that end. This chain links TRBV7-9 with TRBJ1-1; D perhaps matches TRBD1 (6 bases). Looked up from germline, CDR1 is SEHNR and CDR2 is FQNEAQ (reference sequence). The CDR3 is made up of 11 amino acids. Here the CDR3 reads CASSSTGKAFF. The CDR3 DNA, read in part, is TGTGCCAGCAGCTCTACAGGGAAA.

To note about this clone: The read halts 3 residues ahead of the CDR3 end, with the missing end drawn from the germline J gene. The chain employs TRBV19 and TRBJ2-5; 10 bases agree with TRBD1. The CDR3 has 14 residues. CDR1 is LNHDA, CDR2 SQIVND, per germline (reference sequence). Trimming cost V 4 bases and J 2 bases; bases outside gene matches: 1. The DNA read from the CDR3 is TGTGCCAGTAGTAGGACAGGGGGACAAGAGACC. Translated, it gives CASSRTGGQET. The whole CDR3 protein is CASSRTGGQETQYF.

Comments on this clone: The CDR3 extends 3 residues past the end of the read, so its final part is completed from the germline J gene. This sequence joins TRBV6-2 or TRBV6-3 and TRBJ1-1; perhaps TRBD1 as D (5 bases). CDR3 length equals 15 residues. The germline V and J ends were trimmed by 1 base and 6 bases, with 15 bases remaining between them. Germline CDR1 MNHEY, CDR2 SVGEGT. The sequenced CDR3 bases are TGTGCCAGCAGTTACTTCCAGGGAGGGAGGTCTGAA. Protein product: CASSYFQGGRSE. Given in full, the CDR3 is CASSYFQGGRSEAFF.

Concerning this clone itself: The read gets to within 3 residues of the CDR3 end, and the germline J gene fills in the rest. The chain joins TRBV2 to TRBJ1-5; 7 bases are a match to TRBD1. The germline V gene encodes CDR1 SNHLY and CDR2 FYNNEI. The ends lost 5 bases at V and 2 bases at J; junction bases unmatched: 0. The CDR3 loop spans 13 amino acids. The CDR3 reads CASSTGGNQPQHF. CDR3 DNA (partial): TGTGCCAGCAGTACAGGGGGCAATCAGCCC.

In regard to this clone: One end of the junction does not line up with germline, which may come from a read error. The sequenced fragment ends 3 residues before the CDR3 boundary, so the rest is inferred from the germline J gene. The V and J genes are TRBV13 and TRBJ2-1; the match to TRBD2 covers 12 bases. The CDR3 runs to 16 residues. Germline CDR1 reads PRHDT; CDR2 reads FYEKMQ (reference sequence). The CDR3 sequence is CASTLGLAGRYNEQFF. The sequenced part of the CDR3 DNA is TGTGCCAGCACCTTAGGACTAGCGGGAAGGTACAATGAG.

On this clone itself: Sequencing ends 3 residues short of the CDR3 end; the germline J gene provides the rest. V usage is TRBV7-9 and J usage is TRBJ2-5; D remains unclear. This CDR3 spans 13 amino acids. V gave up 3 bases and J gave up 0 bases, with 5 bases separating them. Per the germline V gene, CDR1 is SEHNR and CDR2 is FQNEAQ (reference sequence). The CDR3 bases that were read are TGTGCCAGCAGCTTCCCTAACCAAGAGACC. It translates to CASSFPNQET. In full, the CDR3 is CASSFPNQETQYF. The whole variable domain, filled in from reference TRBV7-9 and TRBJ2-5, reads DTGVSQNPRHKITKRGQNVTFRCDPISEHNRLYWYRQTLGQGPEFLTYFQNEAQLEKSRLLSDRFSAERPKGSFSTLEIQRTEQGDSAMYLCASSFPNQETQYFGPGTRLLVL.

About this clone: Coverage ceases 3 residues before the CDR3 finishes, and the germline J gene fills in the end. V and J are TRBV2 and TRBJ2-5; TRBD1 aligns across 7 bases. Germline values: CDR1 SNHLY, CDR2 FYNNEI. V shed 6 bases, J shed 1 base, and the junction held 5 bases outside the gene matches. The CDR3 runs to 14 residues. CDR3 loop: CASRLDRSQETQYF. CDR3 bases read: TGTGCCAGCAGGCTGGACAGGTCCCAAGAGACC.